The rows below give T cell receptor beta chains drawn from one sample of a study of cytomegalovirus exposure and HLA in healthy donors. Sequencing was performed with immunoSEQ multiplex PCR; in TCRdb, only in-frame clones are kept and a portion is missing. The repertoire holds around 99,000 clones, with 77% as singletons. The material sequenced was PBMCs. All receptors come from a male donor in good health and CMV-seronegative. Each CDR3 is given with its conserved first and last residue. A D gene is named only where the DNA matches it firmly. Clone size, where shown, is once, few, many, or a class for clones that have expanded.

>TRBJ2-5|NA|NA|TRBV11-2
TGTGCCAGCAGCTTAGGGTTCCGGGGCCAAGAGACCCAGTACTTC
CASSLGFRGQETQYF
>TRBJ2-1|NA|TRBD2|TRBV5-6
TGTGCCAGCAGCTTGTCTAGCGGGTGGTCCTACAATGAGCAGTTCTTC
CASSLSSGWSYNEQFF
>TRBJ1-1|NA|NA|TRBV2
TGTGCCAGCAGTGGCCGGTACACTGAAGCTTTCTTT
CASSGRYTEAFF
>TRBJ2-1|once|TRBD1|TRBV10-3
TGTGCCATCAGGGGACAGCACAATGAGCAGTTCTTC
CAIRGQHNEQFF
>TRBJ2-7|NA|TRBD1|TRBV7-8
TGTGCCAGCAGCTTATTAGGGACAGAGGTTCCCTACGAGCAGTACTTC
CASSLLGTEVPYEQYF
>TRBJ1-1|NA|NA|TRBV5-1
TGCGCCAGCGTAGGCGGAACTGAAGCTTTCTTT
CASVGGTEAFF
>TRBJ1-1|NA|NA|TRBV28
TGTGCCATCCACGACAGAGGAAACACTGAAGCTTTCTTT
CAIHDRGNTEAFF
>TRBJ2-5|NA|TRBD1|TRBV7-8
TGTGCCAGCAGCCCAGGACAGGGGTGGGCTAGAGAAGAGACCCAGTACTTC
CASSPGQGWAREETQYF
>TRBJ2-7|NA|TRBD1|TRBV27
TGTGCCAGCAGTCCCCGACAGGGCTACGAGCAGTACTTC
CASSPRQGYEQYF
>TRBJ2-1|NA|TRBD2|TRBV30
TGTGCCTGGAGTGGGACTAGCGGGAGGAGGAATGAGCAGTTCTTC
CAWSGTSGRRNEQFF
>TRBJ2-1|few|TRBD2|TRBV28
TGTGCCAGCAGTTTTAAAAGGGAGGGTACTAGCTCCTACAATGAGCAGTTCTTC
CASSFKREGTSSYNEQFF
>TRBJ2-7|NA|NA|TRBV6-5
TGTGCCAGCACCCAACGAGGGAGGTACGAGCAGTACTTC
CASTQRGRYEQYF
>TRBJ2-3|NA|TRBD2|TRBV4-1
TGCGCCAGCAGCCGGAGCGGGAACCCTAGCACAGATACGCAGTATTTT
CASSRSGNPSTDTQYF
>TRBJ2-4|NA|NA|TRBV7-8
TGTGCCAGCAGCTTTGGGGGCTTACAGGGAGCAAACATTCAGTACTTC
CASSFGGLQGANIQYF
>TRBJ2-1|NA|TRBD2|TRBV18
TGTGCCAGCTCACCACTGGGGTCTAGCGGGTACAATGAGCAGTTCTTC
CASSPLGSSGYNEQFF
>TRBJ2-7|NA|NA|TRBV19
TGTGCCAGTAGTATCTCCTGGCAGTTGAACTACGAGCAGTACTTC
CASSISWQLNYEQYF
>TRBJ1-2|NA|TRBD1|TRBV6-1
TGTGCCAGCAGCGATGGACAGGGTTTTTATGGCTACACCTTC
CASSDGQGFYGYTF
>TRBJ2-3|once|TRBD2|TRBV6-1
TGTGCCAGCATTGAACTAGCGGGAGGCTCAGATACGCAGTATTTT
CASIELAGGSDTQYF
>TRBJ1-2|NA|NA|TRBV29-1
TGCAGCGTTGAGACGCGGGGGGACGGCTACACCTTC
CSVETRGDGYTF
>TRBJ2-5|NA|TRBD2|TRBV7-3
TGTGCCAGCAGCTTAACTAATCTAGCGGGAAAGGAGACCCAGTACTTC
CASSLTNLAGKETQYF
>TRBJ2-1|NA|NA|TRBV5-1
TGCGCCAGCAGCTTAGTGGCCTCCTACAATGAGCAGTTCTTC
CASSLVASYNEQFF
>TRBJ2-1|NA|NA|TRBV18
TGTGCCAGCTCAGCCCTAGAAACCTCCTACAATGAGCAGTTCTTC
CASSALETSYNEQFF
>TRBJ1-5|NA|NA|TRBV27
TGTGCCAGCAGTTTACAGGGGAATCAGCCCCAGCATTTT
CASSLQGNQPQHF
>TRBJ2-3|NA|TRBD2|TRBV27
TGTGCCAGCAGTTTATCCGGGGGGATCGTCACAGATACGCAGTATTTT
CASSLSGGIVTDTQYF
>TRBJ1-2|NA|TRBD1|TRBV7-9
TGTGCCAGCAGCACAGACAGGGAATGGGGCTACACCTTC
CASSTDREWGYTF
>TRBJ2-1|NA|NA|TRBV7-8
TGTGCCAGCAGTTTACTAAAAAGCTCCTACAATGAGCAGTTCTTC
CASSLLKSSYNEQFF
>TRBJ2-1|NA|NA|TRBV6-1
TGTGCCAGCAGTGAACTCCGCGGCTACAATGAGCAGTTCTTC
CASSELRGYNEQFF
>TRBJ2-2|NA|TRBD2|TRBV5-1
TGCGCCAGCAGCTCCACCAGGGTGCGGGAGGGCCGTGGCGGGGAGCTGTTTTTT
CASSSTRVREGRGGELFF
>TRBJ1-2|NA|TRBD1|TRBV5-6
TGTGCCAGCAGCTTGGTGGACAGGGGGGCTAACTATGGCTACACCTTC
CASSLVDRGANYGYTF
>TRBJ2-1|NA|TRBD1|TRBV5-1
TGCGCCAGCAGCCCGGACAGGAACAATGAGCAGTTCTTC
CASSPDRNNEQFF
>TRBJ1-1|NA|TRBD1|TRBV7-6
TGTGCCAGCAGCCAGGGGGGAACTGAAGCTTTCTTT
CASSQGGTEAFF
>TRBJ2-1|NA|TRBD1|TRBV11-1
TGTGCCAGCAGCTACCGGGACAGGGTCTACAATGAGCAGTTCTTC
CASSYRDRVYNEQFF
>TRBJ2-5|NA|TRBD2|TRBV5-1
TGCGCCAGCAGCTTGGGATTAGCGGGAGGAGCGGAGACCCAGTACTTC
CASSLGLAGGAETQYF
>TRBJ1-3|NA|TRBD1|TRBV2
TGTGCCAGCAGGACCGGGACAGTTGGAAACACCATATATTTT
CASRTGTVGNTIYF
>TRBJ1-5|NA|NA|TRBV20-1
TGCAGTGCTTCCTTACAGCCCCAGCATTTT
CSASLQPQHF
>TRBJ2-7|once|TRBD1|TRBV6-5
TGTGCCAGCAGCCAGGACAGGGGGCTTTCCTACGAGCAGTACTTC
CASSQDRGLSYEQYF
>TRBJ2-2|NA|TRBD2|TRBV5-6
TGTGCCAGCAACAGACTAGCGGGAGGGAACACCGGGGAGCTGTTTTTT
CASNRLAGGNTGELFF
>TRBJ2-1|once|TRBD2|TRBV4-2
TGTGCCAGCAGCCTACCGGGACTAGCGGGACCGAGCTCCTACAATGAGCAGTTCTTC
CASSLPGLAGPSSYNEQFF
>TRBJ2-7|NA|NA|TRBV2
TGTGCCAGCAGTTTTTCAGGTTACGAGCAGTACTTC
CASSFSGYEQYF
>TRBJ1-3|NA|NA|TRBV5-1
TGCGCCAGCAGCTCCCGTCGACAGGCCTCTGGAAACACCATATATTTT
CASSSRRQASGNTIYF
>TRBJ2-7|NA|NA|TRBV11-2
TGTGCCAGCAGCTCCCGACTATCCAAGCAGTACTTC
CASSSRLSKQYF
>TRBJ2-7|NA|NA|TRBV28
TGTGCCAGCAGTTTACCCCAGGGCTACGAGCAGTACTTC
CASSLPQGYEQYF
>TRBJ2-7|NA|TRBD1|TRBV18
TGTGCCAGCTCCCGGGGAGCGGTGGGACAGGACGCCTACGAGCAGTACTTC
CASSRGAVGQDAYEQYF
>TRBJ2-5|NA|TRBD2|TRBV5-1
TGCGCCAGCAGCTTGTTTGCGGGAGAGGATGGAGAGACCCAGTACTTC
CASSLFAGEDGETQYF
>TRBJ1-3|few|NA|TRBV30
TGTGCCTGGAGTGTCTCGAGATCTGGAAACACCATATATTTT
CAWSVSRSGNTIYF
>TRBJ2-7|NA|NA|TRBV27
TGTGGAACAGGGAGCTCCTACGAGCAGTACTTC
CGTGSSYEQYF
>TRBJ1-4|NA|TRBD1|TRBV6-8
TGTGCCAGCAGTTACCAGGGGGGTCATGAAAAACTGTTTTTT
CASSYQGGHEKLFF
>TRBJ2-3|NA|TRBD2|TRBV5-1
TGCGCCAGCAGCAGGGAGGGCCGGGGGGATACGCAGTATTTT
CASSREGRGDTQYF
>TRBJ2-6|NA|TRBD2|TRBV5-4
TGTGCCAGCAGCCAGCGGGATTCGGGCGGGGCCAACGTCCTGACTTTC
CASSQRDSGGANVLTF
>TRBJ1-2|NA|TRBD1|TRBV6-6
TGTGCCAGCAGAAGTTACCGGGACAGCCCTAACTATGGCTACACCTTC
CASRSYRDSPNYGYTF
>TRBJ1-1|few|NA|TRBV27
TGTGCCAGCAGTTTAACGGGGGTGTTCACTGAAGCTTTCTTT
CASSLTGVFTEAFF
>TRBJ2-4|few|TRBD2|TRBV6-5
TGTGCCAGCAGTTACTCGATAACGGGAGGCGGCATTCAGTACTTC
CASSYSITGGGIQYF
>TRBJ1-5|NA|NA|TRBV5-1
TGCGCCAGCAGCTTGGACCCAGGGGGCAATCAGCCCCAGCATTTT
CASSLDPGGNQPQHF
>TRBJ2-7|NA|TRBD2|TRBV7-8
TGTGCCAGCAGCTCACGTCCGGGGGGTAGCGAGCAGTACTTC
CASSSRPGGSEQYF
>TRBJ1-2|NA|NA|TRBV14
TGTGCCAGCAGCCGCCTCGGCGGGGAAAACTATGGCTACACCTTC
CASSRLGGENYGYTF
>TRBJ1-1|NA|TRBD1|TRBV19
TGTGCCAGTAGTGACGAAGACAGGGGGTTTGAAGTGAACACTGAAGCTTTCTTT
CASSDEDRGFEVNTEAFF
>TRBJ1-2|NA|NA|TRBV20-1
TGCAGTGCTGTCCCTCGTAATGGCTACACCTTC
CSAVPRNGYTF
>TRBJ1-1|NA|NA|TRBV5-1
TGCGCCAGCGCCCAGGGGCAGCAGAACACTGAAGCTTTCTTT
CASAQGQQNTEAFF
>TRBJ2-7|NA|TRBD1|TRBV6-1
TGTGCCAGCAGTGAGGGGGACAGATCCTACGAGCAGTACTTC
CASSEGDRSYEQYF
>TRBJ1-1|NA|NA|TRBV18
TGTGCCAGCTCCCGCGTCCCCACAGGGCCGAACACTGAAGCTTTCTTT
CASSRVPTGPNTEAFF